This T cell receptor (beta chain) stems from a study of early T cells in non-severe SARS-CoV-2 infection (dated by TCRdb to the early 2020s). Background for the entire study: TCR sequencing used bulk RNA from unsorted whole blood, so alpha and beta chains could not be paired.

This clonotype came up many times. Its antigen has not been determined. No per-base quality is available; no much larger clone lies one base away. The method behind the library was 5' RACE. This sample was sequenced with a NextSeq 500. The TCR library protocol attached unique molecular identifiers to individual cDNA molecules to correct for sequencing error and PCR bias. TCR alpha and beta chains were both sequenced, and the abundances of alpha and beta sequences in each sample were closely correlated with each other. The paper's processing steps were these. Decombinator V4 was used to annotate TCR sequences for V gene, J gene and CDR3. Expanded TCRs were defined as changing significantly between any two time points under a Poisson model with p below 0.0001. TCR abundances were normalised to the total number of TCRs sequenced per sample and were expressed as counts per million. MAIT TCRs were defined by TRAV1-2 paired with TRAJ12, TRAJ20 or TRAJ33, and iNKT TCRs by TRAV10 paired with TRAJ18. VDJdb, accessed 1 November 2021, was searched for CMV, EBV and SARS-CoV-2 annotated TCRs, with TCRs annotated for multiple antigens excluded. TCRdb redid the processing of the public reads, applying fastp at Q25 and MiXCR, and retained in-frame beta chains. Merged by CDR3 protein, the rows form single entries marked with the most common genes and DNA. These V and J calls originate from TCRdb's pipeline instead of the authors' own analysis. A total of around 44,000 distinct CDR3 sequences appear in this sample, approximately 7.5% of them only once. The ten largest clones take up around 6.1% of the sample.

The CDR3 spans 14 residues, from the cysteine through the phenylalanine. Only the CDR3 portion is preserved as DNA: 42 bases, with reading frame beginning at the first base. The germline ends are 7 bases apart after V is trimmed by 1 base and J by 3 bases. CDR1 and CDR2 were assigned from the germline V gene as MGHDK and SYGVNS. This was a case-control study nested in a cohort of healthcare workers in London, UK, who had nasopharyngeal swab PCR tests and blood samples taken every week. Healthcare workers were recruited during the week of the UK lockdown, between 23 and 31 March 2020, and followed weekly for up to roughly 15 weeks. Study-wide findings and limitations: VDJdb matching was skewed toward anti-spike CD8 responses and likely underestimated virus-specific expansions, missing private and CD4 specificities.

The rearranged chain carries TRBV25-1 and TRBJ2-1, with no confident D gene call. This TCR was recovered from an adult who was a healthcare worker with PCR-confirmed SARS-CoV-2 infection or an uninfected control (not recorded which). Sequenced sample: whole blood. The sequence in DNA is TGTGCCAGCAGTGAATGGAAATACTACAATGAGCAGTTCTTC. Translated, it reads CASSEWKYYNEQFF.